These 11 T cell receptor beta chains share one sample of origin, sequenced in a study of T cell responses to AZD1222 COVID-19 vaccine. The assay was immunoSEQ multiplex PCR, and TCRdb's table has in-frame clones only and misses some. The data contain more than 150,000 clones, 87% of them singletons. The input for sequencing was peripheral blood, taken on day 0 of MenACWY control vaccination. These receptors were taken from an adult in good health.

The CDR3 sequence is CASSIAGPGNYGYTF. CDR3 nucleotides: TGTGCCAGTAGTATAGCGGGACCCGGCAACTATGGCTACACCTTC. This sequence joins TRBV19 and TRBJ1-2; maybe TRBD1 (5 bases). The CDR3 has 15 amino acids. Germline assignment: CDR1 LNHDA and CDR2 SQIVND (reference sequence). V was pared by 1 base and J by 2 bases, with 11 bases between.

The chain links TRBV14 to TRBJ2-5; D assignment may be TRBD1 or TRBD2 (5 bases each). The V gene lost 0 bases and the J gene lost 6 bases, with 8 bases spanning the gap. The CDR3 length is 13 residues. The V gene's germline CDR1 is SGHDN and CDR2 FVKESK. The CDR3: CASSQDGGQTQYF. DNA for the CDR3: TGTGCCAGCAGCCAAGATGGGGGACAGACCCAGTACTTC.

This clone occurred a few times. The CDR3 nucleotides read TGTGCCAGCAGTTTGGCGGGGAGGGGTGTTATCTATGGCTACACCTTC. Encoded protein: CASSLAGRGVIYGYTF. The rearrangement uses TRBV28 and TRBJ1-2, with a tentative D call TRBD1 (5 bases). Germline V lookup: CDR1 MDHEN, CDR2 SYDVKM. This CDR3 has 16 residues. Trimming left V 3 bases short and J 4 bases short, with 18 bases between.

V is TRBV6-1 and J is TRBJ1-3; 8 nucleotides agree with TRBD1. The CDR3 loop spans 16 amino acids. After removal of 1 base from V and 0 bases from J, the junction contained 2 bases not matched to a gene. The germline CDR1 and CDR2 sequences are MNHNS and SASEGT. The CDR3 here is CASSEGGTGSGNTIYF. CDR3 DNA sequence: TGTGCCAGCAGTGAAGGCGGGACAGGCTCTGGAAACACCATATATTTT.

The rearrangement uses TRBV5-1 and TRBJ1-6; a weak D match, TRBD1 (5 bases). Germline CDR1 reads SGHRS; CDR2 reads YFSETQ. This CDR3 comprises 15 residues. Deletions cut 0 bases from V and 10 bases from J, with 14 bases between. The CDR3 DNA reads as TGCGCCAGCAGCTTGGAATTGGGGCACGGCTCACCCCTCCACTTT. Translation: CASSLELGHGSPLHF.

As regards this clone: Germline and junction disagree at one end, which may indicate a read error. The rearrangement uses TRBV7-9 and TRBJ2-7, with D possibly called TRBD1 or TRBD2 (6 bases each). CDR1 SEHNR and CDR2 FQNEAQ come from the germline V gene (reference sequence). This CDR3 has 13 amino acids. The CDR3 bases are TGTGCCAGCAGTGGGGGGCGCTCCCACGAGCAGTACTTC. Its translation is CASSGGRSHEQYF. The variable domain in full, with the rest retrieved from reference TRBV7-9 and TRBJ2-7, is DTGVSQNPRHKITKRGQNVTFRCDPISEHNRLYWYRQTLGQGPEFLTYFQNEAQLEKSRLLSDRFSAERPKGSFSTLEIQRTEQGDSAMYLCASSGGRSHEQYFGPGTRLTVT.

The chain uses TRBV30 and TRBJ1-1; the D is unclear. The germline gives CDR1 GTSNPN, CDR2 SVGIG (reference sequence). V gave up 6 bases and J gave up 5 bases, with 16 bases separating them. This CDR3 is 13 amino acids long. In DNA form, the CDR3 reads TGTGCCTGCCATAAGGGAGTGGGGACTGAAGCTTTCTTT. It translates to CACHKGVGTEAFF.

This chain connects TRBV14 to TRBJ2-5; D not certain. The germline gives CDR1 SGHDN, CDR2 FVKESK. This CDR3 spans 12 amino acids. V lost 8 bases to trimming and J lost 2 bases, with 9 bases between them. This CDR3 is CASGQRQETQYF. The DNA of the CDR3 is TGTGCCAGCGGGCAGCGACAAGAGACCCAGTACTTC.

The CDR3 nucleotides read TGTGCCAGCAGCTTATCCGGGACAGGGGCCGGCAATGAGCAGTTCTTC. Encoded protein: CASSLSGTGAGNEQFF. The chain has TRBV7-8 and TRBJ2-1; 10 nucleotides match TRBD1. This CDR3 is 16 amino acids long. The germline V gene has CDR1 SGHVS and CDR2 FQNEAQ. Losses at the gene ends were 2 bases for V and 6 bases for J; bases not matched to a gene: 7. The whole variable domain, remainder taken from reference TRBV7-8 and TRBJ2-1, is GAGVSQSPRYKVAKRGQDVALRCDPISGHVSLFWYQQALGQGPEFLTYFQNEAQLDKSGLPSDRFFAERPEGSVSTLKIQRTQQEDSAVYLCASSLSGTGAGNEQFFGPGTRLTVL.

J is TRBJ1-1 and V is TRBV6-2 or TRBV6-3; 9 bases match TRBD1. Germline CDR1 MNHEY, CDR2 SVGEGT. The CDR3 loop spans 14 amino acids. The V and J ends lost 4 bases and 2 bases, in that order; junction bases with no gene match: 2. CDR3 loop: CASSWTGANTEAFF. The CDR3, as DNA: TGTGCCAGCAGTTGGACAGGGGCAAACACTGAAGCTTTCTTT.

J is TRBJ1-2 and V is TRBV7-9; D gene ambiguous. The V and J ends lost 5 bases and 3 bases respectively, with 10 bases between them. Germline V gene sequence: CDR1 SEHNR, CDR2 FQNEAQ (reference sequence). The CDR3 has 13 amino acids. CDR3 sequence (DNA): TGTGCCAGCAGCCGTTGGGTAGACTATGGCTACACCTTC. Translated, it gives CASSRWVDYGYTF.